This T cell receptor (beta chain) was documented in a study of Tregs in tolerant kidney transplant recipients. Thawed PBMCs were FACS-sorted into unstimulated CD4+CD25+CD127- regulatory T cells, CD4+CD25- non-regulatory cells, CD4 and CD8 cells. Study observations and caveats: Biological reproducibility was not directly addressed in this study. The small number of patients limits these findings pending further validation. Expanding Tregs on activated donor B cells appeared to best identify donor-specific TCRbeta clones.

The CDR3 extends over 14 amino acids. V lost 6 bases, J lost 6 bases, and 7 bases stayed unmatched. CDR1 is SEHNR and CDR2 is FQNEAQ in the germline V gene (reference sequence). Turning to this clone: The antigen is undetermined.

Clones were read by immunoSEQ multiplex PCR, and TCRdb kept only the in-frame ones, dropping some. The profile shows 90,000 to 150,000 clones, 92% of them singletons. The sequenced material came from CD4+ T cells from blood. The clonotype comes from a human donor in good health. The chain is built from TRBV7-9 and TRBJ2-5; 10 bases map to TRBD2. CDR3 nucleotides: TGTGCCAGCAGGACCGGGACTAGCGAAAAGACCCAGTACTTC. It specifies CASRTGTSEKTQYF. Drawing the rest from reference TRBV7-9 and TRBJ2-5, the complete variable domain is DTGVSQNPRHKITKRGQNVTFRCDPISEHNRLYWYRQTLGQGPEFLTYFQNEAQLEKSRLLSDRFSAERPKGSFSTLEIQRTEQGDSAMYLCASRTGTSEKTQYFGPGTRLLVL.